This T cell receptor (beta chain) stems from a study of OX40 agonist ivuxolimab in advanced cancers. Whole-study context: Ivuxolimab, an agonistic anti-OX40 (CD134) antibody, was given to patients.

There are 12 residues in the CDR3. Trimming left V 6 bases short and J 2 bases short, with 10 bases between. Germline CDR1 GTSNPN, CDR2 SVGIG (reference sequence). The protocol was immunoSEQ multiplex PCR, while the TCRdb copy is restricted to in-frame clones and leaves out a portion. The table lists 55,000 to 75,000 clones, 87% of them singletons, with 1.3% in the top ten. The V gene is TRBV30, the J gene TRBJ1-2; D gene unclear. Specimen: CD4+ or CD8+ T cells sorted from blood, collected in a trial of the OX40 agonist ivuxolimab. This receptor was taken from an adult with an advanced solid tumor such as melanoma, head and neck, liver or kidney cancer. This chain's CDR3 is CACAVANYGYTF. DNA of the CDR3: TGTGCCTGCGCGGTGGCGAACTATGGCTACACCTTC. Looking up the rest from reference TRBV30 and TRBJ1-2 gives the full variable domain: SQTIHQWPATLVQPVGSPLSLECTVEGTSNPNLYWYRQAAGRGLQLLFYSVGIGQISSEVPQNLSASRPQDRQFILSSKKLLLSDSGFYLCACAVANYGYTFGSGTRLTVV.